This TCR beta chain was identified during a study of blood T cell repertoires in COVID-19 (dated by TCRdb to 2019 to 2021). Looking at the study overall: Samples covering the acute and convalescent phases of COVID-19 were provided by collaborators in the United States, Italy and Spain. Subjects who had been exposed to COVID-19, were actively infected with it, or had recovered from it provided the deeply sampled blood TCRbeta repertoires that made up the dataset. Samples came from the ongoing ImmuneRACE study (first 160 participants) plus 1,254 subjects from 6 global collaborators. HLA class I and class II types, where available, came from metadata supplied by the sample provider rather than from assay-based typing. The material from the prospective study consisted of cDNA or gDNA derived from T cells, B-cell-depleted T cells, or PBMCs. A de-identified subject ID, COVID-19 status, age in years and sex were almost always included in the sample metadata. The repertoires were released in a freely available public database meant as a resource for research on the immune response to SARS-CoV-2. Study-wide findings and limitations: The quantity of clinical and demographic metadata differed by source and by participant and was supplied without curation.

Remarks on this clone: Its binding antigen is unknown. Nothing much larger sits one base from this clone, and base qualities are not available.

A second Seattle source provided samples from volunteer blood donors who had recovered from COVID-19. Each collaborating institution followed its own protocols to collect whole blood in K2EDTA tubes. For TCRbeta analysis, collaborators shipped samples in one of three forms: frozen whole blood, isolated PBMCs, or DNA extracted from either of those sample types. Via the germline V gene, CDR1 is MNHEY and CDR2 SVGAGI. The CDR3 measures 14 amino acids from cysteine to phenylalanine. Only the CDR3 part of the read is kept: 42 bases, read in frame from the first base. V lost 6 bases and J lost 3 bases; the stretch between them is 12 bases long. The immunoSEQ Assay, a bias-controlled multiplex PCR, was used to amplify TCRbeta CDR3 regions from genomic DNA. Concerning the study's data processing: Nucleated cell counts per sample were estimated from amplification of reference gene primers within the assay. To quantify the absolute abundance of each unique TCRbeta CDR3 rearrangement, sequence reads were collapsed and filtered. Productive Simpson clonality was computed per sample as the square root of Simpson's diversity index over productive rearrangements. TCRdb took this table from immuneACCESS and kept in-frame rearrangements with V and J called. Such tables lack part of the clones; where checked against another copy, unresolved V genes explain under half of the gap, and the rest is unexplained. For V, J and clone size, that table is used; D and trimming come from the DNA. The sample table lists a few hundred thousand clones, around 86% of them with a count of one. The ten largest clones take up around 9.1% of the sample.

The TCR was taken from a man aged 40-50 years who had recovered from COVID-19. Sequenced: peripheral blood. The chain is encoded by TRBV6-5 joined to TRBJ1-5; 6 matching bases give a weak D call of TRBD1. DNA sequence: TGTGCCAGCAGCCCCGACAGGTCCAATCAGCCCCAGCATTTT. This yields the protein CASSPDRSNQPQHF.